Listed below are T cell receptor beta chains from one sample, sequenced in a study of cytomegalovirus exposure and HLA in healthy donors. This table comes from immunoSEQ multiplex PCR, and its TCRdb copy is limited to in-frame clones, with some not included. The table lists over 150,000 clones, roughly 80% of them singletons. Material for sequencing was PBMCs. Receptors were obtained from a man aged 50 or older in good health and CMV-seronegative. Each CDR3 is given with its conserved first and last residue. A D gene is named only where the DNA matches it firmly. Clone size appears in some rows only: once, few, many, or a class for an expanded clone.

cdr3_aa: CASSSEGADYNEQFF
cdr3_nt: TGTGCCAGCAGCTCCGAGGGGGCCGATTACAATGAGCAGTTCTTC
j_call: TRBJ2-1
clone_size: NA
v_call: TRBV7-2
d_call: TRBD1

cdr3_aa: CASSPITGNGQPQHF
cdr3_nt: TGTGCCAGTAGTCCCATCACAGGGAACGGCCAGCCCCAGCATTTT
j_call: TRBJ1-5
clone_size: NA
v_call: TRBV19
d_call: NA

cdr3_aa: CASSLPGQGGEQYF
cdr3_nt: TGCGCCAGCAGCTTGCCGGGACAGGGGGGCGAGCAGTACTTC
j_call: TRBJ2-7
clone_size: NA
v_call: TRBV5-1
d_call: TRBD1

cdr3_aa: CASSQAVAGGLQNIQYF
cdr3_nt: TGTGCCAGCAGCCAGGCAGTAGCGGGGGGGCTACAAAACATTCAGTACTTC
j_call: TRBJ2-4
clone_size: NA
v_call: TRBV4-2
d_call: TRBD2

cdr3_aa: CASRPILGSNQPQHF
cdr3_nt: TGTGCCAGCAGACCCATTCTAGGATCGAATCAGCCCCAGCATTTT
j_call: TRBJ1-5
clone_size: NA
v_call: TRBV6-1
d_call: NA

cdr3_aa: CASSTRQGSGNTIYF
cdr3_nt: TGTGCCAGCAGTACAAGACAGGGGTCCGGAAACACCATATATTTT
j_call: TRBJ1-3
clone_size: NA
v_call: TRBV27
d_call: TRBD1

cdr3_aa: CASSSRTNTDTQYF
cdr3_nt: TGTGCCAGCAGCTCCCGGACTAACACAGATACGCAGTATTTT
j_call: TRBJ2-3
clone_size: NA
v_call: TRBV9
d_call: NA

cdr3_aa: CASSPSPPGGQETQYF
cdr3_nt: TGTGCCAGCAGCCCATCTCCCCCAGGGGGCCAAGAGACCCAGTACTTC
j_call: TRBJ2-5
clone_size: NA
v_call: TRBV9
d_call: TRBD1

cdr3_aa: CASRSRQYSNQPQHF
cdr3_nt: TGTGCCAGTAGATCCCGACAGTATAGCAATCAGCCCCAGCATTTT
j_call: TRBJ1-5
clone_size: NA
v_call: TRBV19
d_call: NA

cdr3_aa: CASSTQGNQPQHF
cdr3_nt: TGTGCCAGCAGTACCCAGGGGAATCAGCCCCAGCATTTT
j_call: TRBJ1-5
clone_size: NA
v_call: TRBV6-5
d_call: NA

cdr3_aa: CATKRRQGVDRTQYF
cdr3_nt: TGTGCCACCAAGCGGCGACAGGGGGTGGATCGTACGCAGTATTTT
j_call: TRBJ2-3
clone_size: NA
v_call: TRBV28
d_call: TRBD1

cdr3_aa: CASSAAQGTTNEKLFF
cdr3_nt: TGTGCCAGCAGTGCAGCCCAGGGCACAACTAATGAAAAACTGTTTTTT
j_call: TRBJ1-4
clone_size: once
v_call: TRBV6-1
d_call: NA

cdr3_aa: CASSPRGLAGGNLGEQFF
cdr3_nt: TGTGCCAGCTCACCACGTGGTCTAGCGGGGGGCAACCTCGGTGAGCAGTTCTTC
j_call: TRBJ2-1
clone_size: once
v_call: TRBV18
d_call: TRBD2

cdr3_aa: CASSWRGGNTEAFF
cdr3_nt: TGTGCCAGTAGTTGGCGGGGTGGGAACACTGAAGCTTTCTTT
j_call: TRBJ1-1
clone_size: NA
v_call: TRBV19
d_call: NA

cdr3_aa: CASSLATRGHEQYF
cdr3_nt: TGTGCCAGCAGCTTAGCGACTAGGGGCCACGAGCAGTACTTC
j_call: TRBJ2-7
clone_size: NA
v_call: TRBV7-2
d_call: NA

cdr3_aa: CASSQDGTGVETQYF
cdr3_nt: TGCGCCAGCAGCCAAGACGGGACAGGGGTTGAGACCCAGTACTTC
j_call: TRBJ2-5
clone_size: NA
v_call: TRBV4-1
d_call: TRBD1

cdr3_aa: CASSGTRGLSRYTF
cdr3_nt: TGTGCCAGCAGTGGAACCAGGGGGCTCTCTCGCTACACCTTC
j_call: TRBJ1-2
clone_size: NA
v_call: TRBV6-1
d_call: TRBD1

cdr3_aa: CASSDAPGQGLNSPLHF
cdr3_nt: TGCGCCAGCAGCGACGCTCCGGGACAGGGACTCAATTCACCCCTCCACTTT
j_call: TRBJ1-6
clone_size: NA
v_call: TRBV5-1
d_call: TRBD1

cdr3_aa: CASSPRGSGSTDTQYF
cdr3_nt: TGTGCCAGCAGCCCCCGGGGTAGCGGGTCCACAGATACGCAGTATTTT
j_call: TRBJ2-3
clone_size: NA
v_call: TRBV7-9
d_call: TRBD2

cdr3_aa: CASSLALGGVYGYTF
cdr3_nt: TGCGCCAGCAGCTTGGCCCTCGGAGGAGTCTATGGCTACACCTTC
j_call: TRBJ1-2
clone_size: NA
v_call: TRBV5-1
d_call: NA

cdr3_aa: CAWSVRVPETQYF
cdr3_nt: TGTGCCTGGAGTGTACGGGTTCCAGAGACCCAGTACTTC
j_call: TRBJ2-5
clone_size: NA
v_call: TRBV30
d_call: NA

cdr3_aa: CASSEALSSEAFF
cdr3_nt: TGTGCCAGCAGTGAAGCATTGTCATCAGAAGCTTTCTTT
j_call: TRBJ1-1
clone_size: NA
v_call: TRBV2
d_call: NA

cdr3_aa: CAGSGGPDTQYF
cdr3_nt: TGTGCAGGCTCGGGAGGCCCAGATACGCAGTATTTT
j_call: TRBJ2-3
clone_size: NA
v_call: TRBV6-6
d_call: TRBD2

cdr3_aa: CASSLQASGANVLTF
cdr3_nt: TGTGCCAGCAGCTTACAGGCCTCTGGGGCCAACGTCCTGACTTTC
j_call: TRBJ2-6
clone_size: NA
v_call: TRBV7-9
d_call: NA

cdr3_aa: CASSQDHTGVVFNTGELFF
cdr3_nt: TGCGCCAGCAGCCAAGATCATACAGGGGTCGTTTTTAACACCGGGGAGCTGTTTTTT
j_call: TRBJ2-2
clone_size: NA
v_call: TRBV4-1
d_call: TRBD1

cdr3_aa: CASSPGDTEAFF
cdr3_nt: TGTGCCAGCAGCCCCGGGGACACTGAAGCTTTCTTT
j_call: TRBJ1-1
clone_size: NA
v_call: TRBV7-9
d_call: NA

cdr3_aa: CAWSTARGFQQYF
cdr3_nt: TGTGCCTGGAGTACGGCTAGGGGTTTTCAGCAGTACTTC
j_call: TRBJ2-7
clone_size: NA
v_call: TRBV30
d_call: NA

cdr3_aa: CASSADRSETQYF
cdr3_nt: TGTGCCAGCAGTGCCGACAGGTCGGAGACCCAGTACTTC
j_call: TRBJ2-5
clone_size: NA
v_call: TRBV2
d_call: NA

cdr3_aa: CASSHSGRTYEQYF
cdr3_nt: TGTGCCAGTTCCCATAGCGGGAGAACCTACGAGCAGTACTTC
j_call: TRBJ2-7
clone_size: NA
v_call: TRBV19
d_call: TRBD2

cdr3_aa: CACVVGPSAGETQYF
cdr3_nt: TGTGCCTGCGTAGTTGGTCCTTCAGCGGGGGAGACCCAGTACTTC
j_call: TRBJ2-5
clone_size: NA
v_call: TRBV30
d_call: TRBD2

cdr3_aa: CASSPGQGVYPQHF
cdr3_nt: TGTGCCAGCAGTCCGGGACAGGGTGTCTACCCCCAGCATTTT
j_call: TRBJ1-5
clone_size: NA
v_call: TRBV7-2
d_call: TRBD1

cdr3_aa: CASSEGLLAF
cdr3_nt: TGTGCCAGCAGCGAAGGACTCCTGGCGTTT
j_call: TRBJ1-3
clone_size: NA
v_call: TRBV7-9
d_call: NA

cdr3_aa: CASSPQATGTGIGADTQYF
cdr3_nt: TGTGCCAGCAGCCCTCAGGCCACCGGGACAGGGATTGGCGCAGATACGCAGTATTTT
j_call: TRBJ2-3
clone_size: NA
v_call: TRBV7-3
d_call: TRBD1

cdr3_aa: CASSQETGVRETQYF
cdr3_nt: TGCGCCAGCAGCCAAGAGACAGGGGTTCGAGAGACCCAGTACTTC
j_call: TRBJ2-5
clone_size: NA
v_call: TRBV4-3
d_call: TRBD1

cdr3_aa: CASSLGTSGGTQYF
cdr3_nt: TGCGCCAGCAGCTTGGGGACCTCAGGGGGTACGCAGTACTTT
j_call: TRBJ2-3
clone_size: NA
v_call: TRBV5-1
d_call: TRBD1

cdr3_aa: CAWSVGGMKTYEQYF
cdr3_nt: TGTGCCTGGAGTGTAGGCGGAATGAAGACCTACGAGCAGTACTTC
j_call: TRBJ2-7
clone_size: few
v_call: TRBV30
d_call: NA

cdr3_aa: CASKRQGDSGNTIYF
cdr3_nt: TGTGCCAGCAAGAGACAGGGGGACTCTGGAAACACCATATATTTT
j_call: TRBJ1-3
clone_size: once
v_call: TRBV7-9
d_call: TRBD1

cdr3_aa: CASSTRLAGVQETQYF
cdr3_nt: TGTGCCAGCAGCACCAGACTAGCGGGGGTACAAGAGACCCAGTACTTC
j_call: TRBJ2-5
clone_size: NA
v_call: TRBV7-8
d_call: TRBD2

cdr3_aa: CASSPRQGRNEKLFF
cdr3_nt: TGTGCCAGCAGCCCCCGCCAGGGGCGGAATGAAAAACTGTTTTTT
j_call: TRBJ1-4
clone_size: NA
v_call: TRBV9
d_call: NA

cdr3_aa: CASTTPGRAETQYF
cdr3_nt: TGTGCCAGCACAACACCGGGGAGAGCAGAGACCCAGTACTTC
j_call: TRBJ2-5
clone_size: NA
v_call: TRBV6-6
d_call: NA

cdr3_aa: CASSFSQGMSWDTEAFF
cdr3_nt: TGTGCCAGCAGTTTCAGTCAGGGGATGTCGTGGGACACTGAAGCTTTCTTT
j_call: TRBJ1-1
clone_size: NA
v_call: TRBV28
d_call: NA

cdr3_aa: CASSLVLEAYEQYF
cdr3_nt: TGTGCCAGCAGCTTAGTACTAGAGGCCTACGAGCAGTACTTC
j_call: TRBJ2-7
clone_size: NA
v_call: TRBV7-9
d_call: NA

cdr3_aa: CASSPRLASREQYF
cdr3_nt: TGTGCCAGCAGCCCTCGACTAGCCTCCCGCGAGCAGTACTTC
j_call: TRBJ2-7
clone_size: NA
v_call: TRBV11-1
d_call: TRBD2

cdr3_aa: CASSITGGSTQPQHF
cdr3_nt: TGTGCCAGTAGTATAACGGGGGGATCTACTCAGCCCCAGCATTTT
j_call: TRBJ1-5
clone_size: NA
v_call: TRBV19
d_call: NA

cdr3_aa: CASSLGSLGDTQYF
cdr3_nt: TGTGCCAGCAGCTTAGGATCTCTAGGAGATACGCAGTATTTT
j_call: TRBJ2-3
clone_size: NA
v_call: TRBV11-1
d_call: NA

cdr3_aa: CASSYSPDTYEQYF
cdr3_nt: TGTGCCAGCAGTTACTCGCCCGACACCTACGAGCAGTACTTC
j_call: TRBJ2-7
clone_size: NA
v_call: TRBV6-5
d_call: NA

cdr3_aa: CASSPSAGYGYTF
cdr3_nt: TGTGCCAGCAGCCCCAGCGCGGGCTATGGCTACACCTTC
j_call: TRBJ1-2
clone_size: NA
v_call: TRBV7-9
d_call: NA

cdr3_aa: CASSPGHGESYEQYF
cdr3_nt: TGTGCCAGCAGCCCCGGGCACGGGGAATCCTACGAGCAGTACTTC
j_call: TRBJ2-7
clone_size: NA
v_call: TRBV4-2
d_call: NA

cdr3_aa: CASSLRSEDNEKLFF
cdr3_nt: TGTGCCAGCAGCTTAAGGTCAGAGGATAATGAAAAACTGTTTTTT
j_call: TRBJ1-4
clone_size: few
v_call: TRBV7-6
d_call: NA